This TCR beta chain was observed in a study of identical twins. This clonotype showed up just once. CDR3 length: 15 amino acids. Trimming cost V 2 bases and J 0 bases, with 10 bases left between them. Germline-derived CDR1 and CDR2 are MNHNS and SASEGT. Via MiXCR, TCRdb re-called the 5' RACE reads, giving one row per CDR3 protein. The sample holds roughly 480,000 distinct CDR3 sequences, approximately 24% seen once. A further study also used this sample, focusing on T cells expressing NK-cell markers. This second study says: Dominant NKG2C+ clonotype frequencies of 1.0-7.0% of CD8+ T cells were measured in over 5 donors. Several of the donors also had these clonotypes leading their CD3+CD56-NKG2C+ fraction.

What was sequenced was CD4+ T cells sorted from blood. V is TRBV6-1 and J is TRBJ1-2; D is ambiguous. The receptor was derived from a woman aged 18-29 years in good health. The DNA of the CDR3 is TGTGCCAGCAGTGAAAGGCCGGATTCTAACTATGGCTACACCTTC. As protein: CASSERPDSNYGYTF.